The entry that follows covers one TCR beta chain sequence. What it recognizes is unknown. This sample was taken from a study of OX40 agonist ivuxolimab in advanced cancers. Study background: Anti-PD-1, anti-PD-L1 or anti-CTLA-4 therapy given earlier was allowed, and 40% had some. Study-level results: CD8+ T cells showed, on average, more clonal expansion than CD4+ cells. In the 0.1 to 3.0 mg/kg range, CD4+ and CD8+ blood T cells had expanded clonally by week 6.

Assay used: immunoSEQ multiplex PCR; TCRdb lists only in-frame clones, some missing. The repertoire has 99,000 or so clones, around 90% of them found once; the top ten carry approximately 0.32%. CDR1 MDHEN and CDR2 SYDVKM come from the germline V gene. With 6 bases removed from V and 6 bases from J, the gap between germline ends came to 8 bases. The CDR3 length is 12 residues. With autoimmune disease history or systemic immunosuppression, patients were excluded. The rearrangement links TRBV28 to TRBJ2-2; TRBD1 or TRBD2 may be the D gene (6 bases each). The receptor's source is an adult with an advanced solid tumor such as melanoma, head and neck, liver or kidney cancer. The material sequenced was CD4+ or CD8+ T cells sorted from blood, taken in a trial of the OX40 agonist ivuxolimab. Here the CDR3 DNA reads TGTGCCAGCAGAAGGGGGGCCGGGGAGCTGTTTTTT. Residues: CASRRGAGELFF.